Presented here are 20 T cell receptor beta chains from one specimen sequenced in a study of shared clonotypes between healthy human individuals. TCRdb's table, derived via immunoSEQ multiplex PCR, lists solely in-frame clones and lacks some. The repertoire consists of 450,000 to 650,000 clones, with around three quarters occurring once and the leading ten covering about 11%. Sequences were obtained from PBMCs. The receptors here all came from a woman in her forties in good health. Some clones in this sample may be carry-over from other donors' samples.

This sequence joins TRBV19 and TRBJ1-5; D unclear. The CDR3 totals 14 residues. The V and J ends lost 7 bases and 0 bases respectively, with 10 bases between them. Germline CDR1 reads LNHDA; CDR2 reads SQIVND (reference sequence). The CDR3 protein is CASKPDISNQPQHF. The CDR3 region has the DNA TGTGCCAGTAAACCAGACATTAGCAATCAGCCCCAGCATTTT.

The chain links TRBV5-1 to TRBJ2-1, with TRBD2 matching 14 bases. The CDR3 is made up of 16 amino acids. Trimming removed 4 bases from V and 9 bases from J; junction bases left unmatched: 9. Germline CDR1 and CDR2: SGHRS and YFSETQ. CDR3 DNA: TGCGCCAGCAGCCCGACCGGGACTAGCGGGAGTGTTGAGCAGTTCTTC. This sequence encodes CASSPTGTSGSVEQFF.

The chain joins TRBV6-1 to TRBJ2-4, with a tentative D call TRBD1 (6 bases). Deletions cut 11 bases from V and 2 bases from J, with 13 bases between. CDR1 is MNHNS, CDR2 SASEGT, per germline. The CDR3 is 13 amino acids. The CDR3 DNA is TGTGCCTGCAACAGGGATCCCAAAAACATTCAGTACTTC. This codes for CACNRDPKNIQYF.

The chain joins TRBV27 to TRBJ2-7, with no clear D. V dropped 4 bases and J dropped 5 bases, with 9 bases sitting between them. Germline CDR1 MNHEY, CDR2 SMNVEV (reference sequence). CDR3 length: 12 amino acids. The CDR3 coding sequence is TGTGCCAGCAGTTCTAGGGTGGACGAGCAGTACTTC. Its translation is CASSSRVDEQYF.

The chain recombines TRBV29-1 with TRBJ2-5, with TRBD2 identical over 11 bases. Germline V gives CDR1 SQVTM, CDR2 ANQGSEA. This CDR3 has 15 residues. With 3 bases clipped from V and 2 bases from J, the junction kept 5 bases outside the gene matches. CDR3 residues: CSVEAGLAVQETQYF. CDR3 coding DNA: TGCAGCGTTGAGGCGGGACTAGCGGTTCAAGAGACCCAGTACTTC.

The gene calls are TRBV10-1 and TRBJ2-1, with 8 bases identical to TRBD2. From germline, CDR1 is WNHNN and CDR2 SYGVQD (reference sequence). CDR3 length: 15 residues. The ends lost 4 bases at V and 2 bases at J; junction bases unmatched: 4. As DNA, the CDR3 is TGCGCCAGCAGTGTTCGCGGGGGGCCCTACAATGAGCAGTTCTTC. Translating gives CASSVRGGPYNEQFF.

This clone has just a few counts. Other DNA sequences within the sample encode an identical CDR3. The chain is built from TRBV11-2 and TRBJ1-5; D is possibly TRBD1 (5 bases). This CDR3 is built from 13 residues. The V end lost 5 bases, the J end lost 5 bases, and 10 bases lay between the germline ends. CDR1 is SGHAT and CDR2 is FQNNGV in the germline V gene. CDR3 coding DNA: TGTGCCAGCAGCCCGGGGGGGGATCAGCCCCAGCATTTT. Translating gives CASSPGGDQPQHF.

The chain links TRBV18 to TRBJ1-1, with D perhaps TRBD1 (6 bases). The germline CDR1 and CDR2 sequences are KGHSH and LQKENI. The V gene lost 6 bases and the J gene lost 3 bases, with 17 bases spanning the gap. The CDR3 contains 15 residues. DNA of the CDR3: TGTGCCAGCTCTCCGCCCGGGGGCAGCGACACTGAAGCTTTCTTT. This sequence encodes CASSPPGGSDTEAFF.

This rearrangement joins TRBV30 to TRBJ2-3, with 10 bases fitting TRBD2. Germline V gene sequence: CDR1 GTSNPN, CDR2 SVGIG (reference sequence). This CDR3 spans 14 amino acids. The junction had 5 bases not matched to a gene; V was cut back by 7 bases and J by 1 base. The CDR3 is CAYLAGVGTDTQYF. Here the CDR3 DNA reads TGTGCCTATCTAGCGGGAGTTGGCACAGATACGCAGTATTTT.

The rearrangement uses TRBV9 and TRBJ2-1; the match to TRBD2 covers 11 bases. The germline V gene has CDR1 SGDLS and CDR2 YYNGEE. The V gene end was trimmed by 3 bases and the J gene end by 4 bases; junction bases not matched to a gene: 3. CDR3 length equals 15 residues. The CDR3 DNA is TGTGCCAGCAGCGAGGGACTAGCGGTATACAATGAGCAGTTCTTC. Translating gives CASSEGLAVYNEQFF.

A few counts support this clone. The chain uses TRBV19 and TRBJ2-2; D remains ambiguous. The CDR3 sequence is 13 residues long. Germline V gene lookup returns CDR1 LNHDA and CDR2 SQIVND (reference sequence). The V and J ends lost 8 bases and 6 bases respectively, with 13 bases between them. In nucleotides, the CDR3 is TGTGCCAGTGAGACATTAAGAGCCGGGGAGCTGTTTTTT. Encoded protein: CASETLRAGELFF.

V and J are TRBV5-1 and TRBJ2-5; 7 bases line up with TRBD2. Germline V lookup: CDR1 SGHRS, CDR2 YFSETQ. The trim removed 0 bases at V and 11 bases at J, leaving 16 bases unmatched. This CDR3 has 16 amino acids. The CDR3 DNA reads as TGCGCCAGCAGCTTGGCCTTGGCGGGAGTAGTACAGGAGCAGTACTTC. Translating it yields CASSLALAGVVQEQYF.

This clone was seen once. This chain uses TRBV19 with TRBJ1-2; TRBD1 matches at 8 bases. The trim removed 8 bases at V and 4 bases at J, leaving 15 bases unmatched. CDR3 length: 16 amino acids. Germline V lookup: CDR1 LNHDA, CDR2 SQIVND (reference sequence). The CDR3 protein is CASHRRGAGGAYGYTF. CDR3 bases: TGTGCCAGTCACCGAAGGGGGGCAGGGGGCGCCTATGGCTACACCTTC.

This chain uses TRBV5-8 with TRBJ1-2, with a possible D match to TRBD1 (5 bases). Germline V CDR1 and CDR2: SGHTS, YDEGEE. Between the trimmed V and J ends, which lost 4 bases and 1 base, there was a span of 20 bases. The CDR3 runs 17 residues. The CDR3 nucleotides read TGTGCCAGCAGCATCGGACACTTGAATCGTGGTAACTATGGCTACACCTTC. Translation gives CASSIGHLNRGNYGYTF.

The chain is built from TRBV7-2 and TRBJ2-5, with 12 bases aligning to TRBD2. Gene TRBJ2-7 matches the end of the DNA better, so the J call may be wrong. The CDR3 consists of 15 residues. CDR1 SGHTA and CDR2 FQGNSA come from the germline V gene. CDR3 protein: CASSPRTSGTYEQYF. CDR3 bases: TGTGCCAGCAGCCCCCGGACTAGCGGGACCTACGAGCAGTACTTC.

This clone was seen a few times. Other DNA sequences in the same sample also yield this CDR3. This sequence joins TRBV5-1 and TRBJ1-1; unclear D gene. The V and J ends lost 1 base and 6 bases respectively, with 16 bases between them. The CDR3 totals 15 residues. CDR1 SGHRS and CDR2 YFSETQ come from the germline V gene. The CDR3, as DNA: TGCGCCAGCAGCTTGAACCCCGGTGGGCGCGCTGAAGCTTTCTTT. It is translated as CASSLNPGGRAEAFF.

The chain uses TRBV27 and TRBJ1-2; 7 bases agree with TRBD1. Germline CDR1 is MNHEY and CDR2 is SMNVEV (reference sequence). The trim removed 4 bases at V and 4 bases at J, leaving 9 bases unmatched. The CDR3 contains 15 residues. The CDR3 nucleotides read TGTGCCAGCAGTTCAGACTGGACAGGCTTCTATGGCTACACCTTC. This translates into CASSSDWTGFYGYTF.

The chain uses TRBV19 and TRBJ2-1; D is possibly TRBD2 (6 bases). The CDR3 is 16 residues long. With 2 bases removed from V and 9 bases from J, the gap between germline ends came to 20 bases. CDR1 and CDR2 from the germline V gene are LNHDA and SQIVND (reference sequence). The CDR3 DNA reads TGTGCCAGTAGTATATCCGGGACTCCTCGAGGCGGTGAGCAGTTCTTC. It specifies CASSISGTPRGGEQFF.

The rearrangement uses TRBV7-2 and TRBJ2-1; no definite D call. The CDR3 length is 11 residues. Germline V lookup: CDR1 SGHTA, CDR2 FQGNSA. V was shortened by 1 base and J by 10 bases, with 5 bases between the two germline ends. CDR3 region: CASSLVREQFF. In DNA form, the CDR3 reads TGTGCCAGCAGCTTAGTAAGGGAGCAGTTCTTC. Complete variable domain (other parts from reference TRBV7-2 and TRBJ2-1): GAGVSQSPSNKVTEKGKDVELRCDPISGHTALYWYRQSLGQGLEFLIYFQGNSAPDKSGLPSDRFSAERTGGSVSTLTIQRTQQEDSAVYLCASSLVREQFFGPGTRLTVL.

To note about this clone: A much larger clone differs by one base, so this may be a read error. The chain is built from TRBV7-9 and TRBJ1-1; D gene uncertain. CDR3 size: 13 residues. Germline loops: CDR1 SEHNR, CDR2 FQNEAQ (reference sequence). Deletions cut 3 bases from V and 1 base from J, with 6 bases between. This CDR3 reads CASSFEENTEAFF. CDR3 nucleotides: TGTGCCAGCAGCTTTGAAGAGAACACTGAAGCTTTCTTT.